This T cell receptor (beta chain) originates from a study of cytomegalovirus exposure and HLA in healthy donors. Study background: There were roughly 120 million unique TCR beta sequences, drawn from about 200 million T cells, in an earlier analysis. Notes on the study in general: Among TCR sequences, most were rare, though some public TCRs appeared in many donors. Clonal expansion, a later analysis showed, was greater in HLA-associated TCR beta chains than in equally common others.

PCR used 60 Vbeta primers and 13 Jbeta primers. TCRdb keeps only in-frame clones here, not all; method: immunoSEQ multiplex PCR. The sample lists 85,000 to 120,000 clones, around 85% occurring once. A remark on this clone: Its antigen is not known.

The CDR3 sequence is 14 residues long. V lost 0 bases and J 3 bases, leaving 10 bases between the germline ends. Germline V gene lookup returns CDR1 SGHRS and CDR2 YFSETQ. V usage is TRBV5-1 and J usage is TRBJ2-7; D is perhaps TRBD1 (6 bases). The clonotype comes from a man between 60 and 70 years old in good health and CMV-seronegative. Source material: PBMCs. DNA for the CDR3: TGCGCCAGCAGCTTGGGTCAGGGGAACTACGAGCAGTACTTC. Its translation is CASSLGQGNYEQYF.